This T cell receptor (beta chain) appears in the sequencing data of a study of blood T cell repertoires in COVID-19. The germline CDR1 and CDR2 sequences are SGHRS and YFSETQ. The CDR3 runs 15 residues. Deletions cut 0 bases from V and 1 base from J, with 9 bases between. Assay: immunoSEQ multiplex PCR; the TCRdb copy retains only in-frame clones and omits some. The repertoire holds fewer than 75,000 clones, with 70% to 90% as singletons. Sample: peripheral blood. The genes are TRBV5-1 and TRBJ2-3; TRBD2 is a possible D gene (5 bases). This receptor was obtained from a man aged 50 to 59 with active COVID-19. The CDR3 is CASSLGGPGTDTQYF. The CDR3 nucleotides read TGCGCCAGCAGCTTGGGAGGGCCCGGCACAGATACGCAGTATTTT.